Sequencing of this T cell receptor beta chain was carried out in a study of spatial heterogeneity in lung cancer. The sample's time point: blood at routine non-recurrence follow-up after resection. From tumor, nontumor lung or frozen PBMC, whole RNA was taken unsorted for sequencing. In TCRdb, the 5' RACE reads were re-called with MiXCR into one record per CDR3 protein. Among about 50,000 distinct CDR3 sequences listed, 7.4% were seen once. This clonotype was seen ten or more times. Specimen: PBMCs, collected at follow-up. This TCR was sampled from a female donor with early-stage non-small cell lung cancer.

The CDR3 DNA is TGTGCCAGCAGTTTAACCGGGACAGGTTACGAGCAGTACTTC. This encodes CASSLTGTGYEQYF. The chain employs TRBV7-6 and TRBJ2-7, with 8 bases matching TRBD1. The V segment lost 6 bases and the J segment 4 bases; nucleotides outside the gene matches: 8. The germline V gene encodes CDR1 SGHVS and CDR2 FNYEAQ. The CDR3 is 14 amino acids. Variable domain in full (rest from reference TRBV7-6 and TRBJ2-7): GAGVSQSPRYKVTKRGQDVALRCDPISGHVSLYWYRQALGQGPEFLTYFNYEAQQDKSGLPNDRFSAERPEGSISTLTIQRTEQRDSAMYRCASSLTGTGYEQYFGPGTRLTVT.